This entry concerns a single TCR beta chain. These data belong to a study of CD8+ T cells in alopecia areata. Investigators isolated RNA and reverse transcribed it into cDNA to act as the sequencing template. TCRdb's copy holds only in-frame clones and misses some; the assay was immunoSEQ multiplex PCR. This table has about 210,000 clones, over 60% appearing once. This CDR3 has 13 residues. The ends lost 6 bases at V and 3 bases at J; junction bases unmatched: 7. CDR1 and CDR2 (germline): SQVTM, ANQGSEA. Stated treatment: oral pan-JAK inhibitor, 5-10 mg twice daily. Those with alopecia areata gave lesional scalp punch biopsies and peripheral blood.

Sequencing was performed on CD4+ T cells sorted from blood, taken at week 4, from a patient treated with tofacitinib. The chain joins TRBV29-1 to TRBJ2-5; 7 bases agree with TRBD1. This TCR came from a human donor with alopecia areata. This CDR3 reads CSVVTGLEETQYF. The CDR3, as DNA: TGCAGCGTCGTGACAGGGTTGGAAGAGACCCAGTACTTC.